The 16 T cell receptor beta chains in this list originate from one sample, sequenced in a study of blood T cell repertoires in COVID-19. TCRdb keeps only in-frame clones here, not all; method: immunoSEQ multiplex PCR. The sample yields approximately 330,000 clones, 65% to 90% seen once. Sequenced: PBMCs or T cells enriched from blood (not recorded which). The receptor source for this set is a woman aged 40 to 50 with acute COVID-19.

This rearrangement joins TRBV11-3 to TRBJ2-1; the match to TRBD2 covers 15 bases. The V gene's germline CDR1 is SGHNT and CDR2 YENEEA. Losses at the gene ends were 5 bases for V and 8 bases for J; bases not matched to a gene: 1. This CDR3 contains 14 residues. CDR3 sequence (DNA): TGTGCCAGCAGCCGGACTAGCGGGAGGGATGAGCAGTTCTTC. Translation gives CASSRTSGRDEQFF.

The chain couples TRBV28 to TRBJ1-1; tentatively, D is TRBD1 (6 bases). CDR1 and CDR2 from the germline V gene are MDHEN and SYDVKM. The CDR3 covers 17 residues. Trimming pared 3 bases from V and 3 bases from J, leaving 20 bases between. In DNA form, the CDR3 reads TGTGCCAGCAGTTTTGGGGGGGCCCAGGGGACCCACACTGAAGCTTTCTTT. Encoded protein: CASSFGGAQGTHTEAFF.

The rearrangement joins TRBV10-3 to TRBJ2-7, with 8 nucleotides matching TRBD1. V trimming: 6 bases; J trimming: 3 bases; junction bases outside the gene matches: 10. CDR3 size: 15 residues. Germline V gene lookup returns CDR1 ENHRY and CDR2 SYGVKD. CDR3 residues: CAIRGGQGLLYEQYF. CDR3 nucleotide sequence: TGTGCCATCAGGGGAGGACAGGGACTTCTCTACGAGCAGTACTTC.

This chain connects TRBV24-1 to TRBJ1-6; no reliable D call. This CDR3 is built from 12 residues. The V and J ends lost 7 bases and 13 bases respectively, with 13 bases between them. In germline, CDR1 is KGHDR, CDR2 SFDVKD. CDR3 sequence reads: CATSVVQEPLHF. CDR3 DNA sequence: TGTGCCACCAGCGTGGTCCAAGAGCCCCTCCACTTT.

CDR3 sequence (DNA): TGTGCCAGCTCGATCAACAGGAATAACTATGGCTACACCTTC. The encoded protein is CASSINRNNYGYTF. This chain links TRBV19 with TRBJ1-2, with a weak D call TRBD1 (5 bases). Germline CDR1 and CDR2: LNHDA and SQIVND (reference sequence). The CDR3 has 14 residues. V was cut by 9 bases and J by 1 base, with 15 bases left in between.

This chain links TRBV11-2 with TRBJ2-7; tentative D call: TRBD1 (6 bases). CDR3 size: 15 residues. V was trimmed by 6 bases and J by 5 bases, leaving 20 bases between them. Germline lookup yields CDR1 SGHAT and CDR2 FQNNGV. In DNA form, the CDR3 reads TGTGCCAGCAGGGCACCGGGACAAACTCTAAACGAGCAGTACTTC. Translated: CASRAPGQTLNEQYF.

The sample holds a few counts of this clone. The chain links TRBV5-1 to TRBJ1-2, with 8 nucleotides matching TRBD1. In germline, CDR1 is SGHRS, CDR2 YFSETQ. J was trimmed by 5 bases and V by 4 bases; bases with no gene match: 10. This CDR3 comprises 15 residues. CDR3 amino acids: CASSADGWTGYGYTF. The CDR3 DNA reads as TGCGCCAGCAGCGCCGACGGATGGACAGGGTATGGCTACACCTTC.

This chain links TRBV7-2 with TRBJ2-5; TRBD2 matches 12 bases. J gave up 2 bases and V 8 bases, and 6 bases lay outside the gene matches. CDR3 length: 15 residues. Looked up from germline, CDR1 is SGHTA and CDR2 is FQGNSA. The CDR3 reads CASAKTSGGQETQYF. The CDR3 DNA reads TGTGCCAGCGCAAAGACTAGCGGGGGACAAGAGACCCAGTACTTC.

With respect to this clone: The sample holds other DNA sequences that translate to the same CDR3. CDR3 in DNA: TGTGCCAGCAGCTTTGGCCAGCGGGAGACCCAGTACTTC. Translation: CASSFGQRETQYF. The V gene is TRBV5-4, the J gene TRBJ2-5, with D perhaps matching TRBD2 (5 bases). V was pared by 2 bases and J by 5 bases, with 10 bases between. This CDR3 comprises 13 residues. Per the germline V gene, CDR1 is SGHNT and CDR2 is YYREEE (reference sequence).

The rearrangement joins TRBV3-1 (or the pseudogene TRBV3-2) to TRBJ2-7, with 7 bases fitting TRBD2. From germline, CDR1 is LGHDT and CDR2 YNNKEL (reference sequence). This CDR3 is built from 15 residues. V was pared by 4 bases and J by 6 bases, with 12 bases of the junction left unmatched. CDR3 sequence reads: CASSPPGRDAGEQYF. CDR3 in DNA: TGTGCCAGCAGCCCCCCTGGGAGGGACGCCGGCGAGCAGTACTTC.

This chain joins TRBV7-2 and TRBJ1-4; 7 bases align to TRBD1. The germline V gene has CDR1 SGHTA and CDR2 FQGNSA. V was clipped by 2 bases and J by 4 bases; unmatched bases: 13. The CDR3 has 18 residues. In DNA, the CDR3 is TGTGCCAGCAGCTTAAGGGGGCGACAGACCAGTTATAATGAAAAACTGTTTTTT. This translates into CASSLRGRQTSYNEKLFF. Full variable domain (missing parts from reference TRBV7-2 and TRBJ1-4): GAGVSQSPSNKVTEKGKDVELRCDPISGHTALYWYRQSLGQGLEFLIYFQGNSAPDKSGLPSDRFSAERTGGSVSTLTIQRTQQEDSAVYLCASSLRGRQTSYNEKLFFGSGTQLSVL.

As regards this clone: Other DNA sequences in the same sample also yield this CDR3. This sequence joins TRBV5-1 and TRBJ1-1, with a tentative D call TRBD1 (6 bases). The V end was cut by 0 bases, the J end by 0 bases, with 6 bases between. Germline CDR1 SGHRS, CDR2 YFSETQ. The CDR3 length is 14 residues. CDR3 nucleotides: TGCGCCAGCAGCTTGGAGGGGGTGAACACTGAAGCTTTCTTT. Its translation: CASSLEGVNTEAFF.

The chain combines TRBV18 with TRBJ1-2; TRBD1 aligns across 8 bases. The junction had 5 bases not matched to a gene; V was cut back by 2 bases and J by 12 bases. The CDR3 has 12 residues. Germline V gene sequence: CDR1 KGHSH, CDR2 LQKENI. The CDR3 DNA reads as TGTGCCAGCTCACCAGGACAGGGAAAGGACACCTTC. Protein product: CASSPGQGKDTF.

The chain employs TRBV18 and TRBJ1-2, with 7 bases lining up with TRBD1. The junction had 7 bases not matched to a gene; V was cut back by 6 bases and J by 6 bases. The CDR3 is 13 residues long. In germline, CDR1 is KGHSH, CDR2 LQKENI. Here the CDR3 DNA reads TGTGCCAGCTCCCTCGACAGGGAGGATGGCTACACCTTC. Protein: CASSLDREDGYTF. Supplemented by reference TRBV18 and TRBJ1-2, the full variable domain reads NAGVMQNPRHLVRRRGQEARLRCSPMKGHSHVYWYRQLPEEGLKFMVYLQKENIIDESGMPKERFSAEFPKEGPSILRIQQVVRGDSAAYFCASSLDREDGYTFGSGTRLTVV.

In its sample, this clone was seen once. J is TRBJ2-5 and V is TRBV11-2; 7 bases fit TRBD1. The CDR3 sequence is 13 residues long. Germline values: CDR1 SGHAT, CDR2 FQNNGV. Trimming cost V 4 bases and J 3 bases; bases outside gene matches: 2. CDR3 nucleotides: TGTGCCAGCAGCTCGGGACAGAAAGAGACCCAGTACTTC. Translated: CASSSGQKETQYF.

The chain recombines TRBV20-1 with TRBJ2-5; TRBD1 aligns across 7 bases. V was clipped by 3 bases and J by 2 bases; unmatched bases: 6. The CDR3 is 14 residues long. Germline V CDR1 and CDR2: DFQATT, SNEGSKA (reference sequence). This CDR3 is CSASIRGRQETQYF. The CDR3 DNA is TGCAGTGCTAGTATAAGGGGGCGACAAGAGACCCAGTACTTC.